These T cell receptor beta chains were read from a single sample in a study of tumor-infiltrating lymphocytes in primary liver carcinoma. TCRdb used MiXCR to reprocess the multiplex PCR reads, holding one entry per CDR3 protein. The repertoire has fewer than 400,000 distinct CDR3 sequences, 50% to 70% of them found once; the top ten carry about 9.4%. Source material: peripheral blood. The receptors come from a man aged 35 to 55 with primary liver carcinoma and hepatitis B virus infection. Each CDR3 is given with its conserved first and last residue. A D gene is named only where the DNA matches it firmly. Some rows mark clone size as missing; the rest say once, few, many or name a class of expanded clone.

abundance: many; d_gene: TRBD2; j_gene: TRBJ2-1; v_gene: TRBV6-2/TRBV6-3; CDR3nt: TGTGCCAGCAGCTTCCAAGCGGGACTAGGAGGCAATGAGCAGTTCTTC; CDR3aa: CASSFQAGLGGNEQFF
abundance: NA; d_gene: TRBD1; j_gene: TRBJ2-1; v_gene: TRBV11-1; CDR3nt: TGCGCCAGCACCAAACAAGGACAGGGAATCTACAATGAGCAGTTCTTC; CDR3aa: CASTKQGQGIYNEQFF
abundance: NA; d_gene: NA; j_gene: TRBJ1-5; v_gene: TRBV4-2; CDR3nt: TGTGCCAGCAGCCAAGTTTCCGGGGGCGAGGGCAATCAGCCCCAGCATTTT; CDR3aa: CASSQVSGGEGNQPQHF
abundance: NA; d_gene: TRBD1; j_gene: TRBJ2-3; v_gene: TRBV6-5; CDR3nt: TGTGCCAGCGAACGGACAGGGGGCACAGATACACAGTATTTT; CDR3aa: CASERTGGTDTQYF
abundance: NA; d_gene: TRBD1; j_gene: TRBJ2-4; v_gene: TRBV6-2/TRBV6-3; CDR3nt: TGTGCCAGCATCGAACGACAGGGGCTGAAAAACATTCAGTACTTC; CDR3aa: CASIERQGLKNIQYF
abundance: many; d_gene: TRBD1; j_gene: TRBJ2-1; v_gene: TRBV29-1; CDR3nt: TGCAGCGTTGAAGATGAGGGGGCGTCCTACAATGAGCAGTTCTTC; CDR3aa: CSVEDEGASYNEQFF
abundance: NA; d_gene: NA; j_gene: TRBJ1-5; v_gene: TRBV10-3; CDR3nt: TGTGCCACCAAGAAGGAGACAGGACGAAATAACAATCAGCCCCAGCATTTT; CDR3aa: CATKKETGRNNNQPQHF
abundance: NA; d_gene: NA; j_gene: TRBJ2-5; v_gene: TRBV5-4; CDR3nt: TGTGCCAACAGCCCTCAGGGGATGGACGAGACCCAGTACTTC; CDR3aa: CANSPQGMDETQYF
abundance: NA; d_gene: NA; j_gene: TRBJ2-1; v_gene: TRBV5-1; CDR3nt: TGCGCCAGCAGCTTGAGAGAAGGGAGCTCCTACAATGAGCAGTTCTTC; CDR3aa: CASSLREGSSYNEQFF
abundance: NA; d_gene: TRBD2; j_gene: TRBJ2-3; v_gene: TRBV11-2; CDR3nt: TGTGCCAGCAGCTCAGCGGATGGGACTAGCTCGCAGTATTTT; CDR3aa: CASSSADGTSSQYF
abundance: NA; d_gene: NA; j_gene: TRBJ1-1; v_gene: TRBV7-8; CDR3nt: TGTGCCAGCAGCTTACAGGTTGCCAACACTGAAGCTTTCTTT; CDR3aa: CASSLQVANTEAFF
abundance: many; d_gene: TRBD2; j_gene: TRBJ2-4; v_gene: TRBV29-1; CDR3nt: TGCAGCGTTGAGTTGCTAGCGGGAGCCAAAAACATTCAGTACTTC; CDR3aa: CSVELLAGAKNIQYF
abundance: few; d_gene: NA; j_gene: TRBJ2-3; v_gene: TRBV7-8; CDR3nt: TGTGCCAGCAGCCCGGCTAGCGCCGGATCGCAGTATTTT; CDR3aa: CASSPASAGSQYF
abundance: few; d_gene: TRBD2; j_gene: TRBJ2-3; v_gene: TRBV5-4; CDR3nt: TGTGCCAGCAGCAGGACTAGCACCACAGATACGCAGTATTTT; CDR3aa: CASSRTSTTDTQYF
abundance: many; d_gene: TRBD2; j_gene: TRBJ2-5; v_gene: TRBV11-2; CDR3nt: TGTGCCAGCAGCTTAGGGCTGTCTAGCGGGAGGGATGAGACCCAGTACTTC; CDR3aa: CASSLGLSSGRDETQYF
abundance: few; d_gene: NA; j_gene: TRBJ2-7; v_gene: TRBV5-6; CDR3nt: TGTGCCAGCAGCTTGGCCGGGAGCTACCGGGAGCAGTACTTC; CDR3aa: CASSLAGSYREQYF
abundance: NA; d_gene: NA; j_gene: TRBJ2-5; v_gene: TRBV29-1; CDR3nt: TGCAGCGTTGAGCGGGGCGGCGGGGAGACACAGTACTTC; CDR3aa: CSVERGGGETQYF
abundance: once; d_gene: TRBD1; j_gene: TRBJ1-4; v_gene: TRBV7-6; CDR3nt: TGTGCCAGCAGCTTAACGGGACAGCAGAATGAAAAACTGTTTTTT; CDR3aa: CASSLTGQQNEKLFF
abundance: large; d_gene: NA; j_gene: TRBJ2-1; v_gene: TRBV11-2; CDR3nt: TGTGCCAGCAGCTTGTCTAGCTTGGGGCATGAGCAGTTCTTC; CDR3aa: CASSLSSLGHEQFF
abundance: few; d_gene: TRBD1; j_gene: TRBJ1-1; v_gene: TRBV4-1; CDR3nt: TGCGCCAGCAGCCTAAAGGCCCCCCCACGTGAAGGGGGCTATGGCACTGAAGCTTTCTTT; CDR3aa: CASSLKAPPREGGYGTEAFF
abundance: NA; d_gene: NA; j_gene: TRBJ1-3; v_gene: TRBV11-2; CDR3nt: TGTGCCAGCAGCTTAAGGGCTGACTCTGGAAACACCATATATTTT; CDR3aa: CASSLRADSGNTIYF
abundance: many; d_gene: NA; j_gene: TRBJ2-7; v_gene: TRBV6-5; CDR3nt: TGTGCCGTCGGAGCCGCCTCCTCCTACGAGCAGTACTTC; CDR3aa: CAVGAASSYEQYF
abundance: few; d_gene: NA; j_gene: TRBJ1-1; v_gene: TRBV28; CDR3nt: TGTGCCACCAGGGGAGTGAACACTGAAGCTTTCTTT; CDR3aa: CATRGVNTEAFF
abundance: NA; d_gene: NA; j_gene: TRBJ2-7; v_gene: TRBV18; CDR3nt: TGTGCCAGCTCAGACAAGGTCGAGCAGTACTTC; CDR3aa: CASSDKVEQYF
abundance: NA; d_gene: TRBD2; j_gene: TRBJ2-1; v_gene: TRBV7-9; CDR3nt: TGTGCCAGCAGCTTATTAAGCGGGGGGTACAATGAGCAGTTCTTC; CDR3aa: CASSLLSGGYNEQFF
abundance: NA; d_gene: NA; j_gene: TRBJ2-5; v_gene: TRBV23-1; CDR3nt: TGCGCCAGCAGTCAATCCCAGGCGGGCAGAGGGGAGACCCAGTACTTT; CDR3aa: CASSQSQAGRGETQYF
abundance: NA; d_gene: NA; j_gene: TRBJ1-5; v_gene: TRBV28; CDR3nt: TGTGCCAGCACCCTAGTCATGCAGCCCCAGCATTTT; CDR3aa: CASTLVMQPQHF
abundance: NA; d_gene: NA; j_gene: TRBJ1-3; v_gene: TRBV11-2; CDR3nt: TGTGCCAGCAGCCCCCGACTTCCTGCCTATGGAAACACCATATATTTT; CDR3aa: CASSPRLPAYGNTIYF
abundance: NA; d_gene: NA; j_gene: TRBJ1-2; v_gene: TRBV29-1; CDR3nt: TGTAGCGTTGAACGGGGGCCGGGCGGCTACACCTTC; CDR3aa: CSVERGPGGYTF
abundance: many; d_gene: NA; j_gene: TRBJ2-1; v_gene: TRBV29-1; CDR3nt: TGCAGCGTTATCAAACTAGCCGGCAATGAGCAGTTCTTC; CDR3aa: CSVIKLAGNEQFF
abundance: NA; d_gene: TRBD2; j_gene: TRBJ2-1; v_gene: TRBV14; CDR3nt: TGTGCCAGCAGCCAAGGACTAGCGGGAATAAATGAGCACTTCTTC; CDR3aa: CASSQGLAGINEHFF
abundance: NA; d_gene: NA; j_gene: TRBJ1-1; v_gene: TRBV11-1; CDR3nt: TGTGCCAGCAGTCTTGAGTTGGTCCGTGAAGCTTTCTTT; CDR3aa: CASSLELVREAFF
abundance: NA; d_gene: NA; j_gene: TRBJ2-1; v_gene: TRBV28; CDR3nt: TGTGCCAGCATGCTCGTTAATGAGCAGTTCTTC; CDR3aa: CASMLVNEQFF
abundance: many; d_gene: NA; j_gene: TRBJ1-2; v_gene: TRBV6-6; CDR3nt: TGTGCCAGCAGTTACTCGAAGCTTCTGGGACACACCGGCGGCTACACCTTC; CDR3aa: CASSYSKLLGHTGGYTF
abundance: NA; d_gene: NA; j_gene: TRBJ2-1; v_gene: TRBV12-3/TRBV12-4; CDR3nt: TGTGCCGGCCGAGCGAGGGGACTCTTGTACGATGAGCAGTTCTTC; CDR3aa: CAGRARGLLYDEQFF
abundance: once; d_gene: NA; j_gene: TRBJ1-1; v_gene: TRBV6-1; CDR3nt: TGTGCCAGCAGTGAGCGCGGACGGTACACTGAAGCTTTCTTT; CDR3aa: CASSERGRYTEAFF
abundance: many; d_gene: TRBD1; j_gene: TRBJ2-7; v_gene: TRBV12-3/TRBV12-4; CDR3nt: TGTGCCAGCGGGGACAGGATGAGAACCTACGAGCAGTACTTC; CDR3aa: CASGDRMRTYEQYF
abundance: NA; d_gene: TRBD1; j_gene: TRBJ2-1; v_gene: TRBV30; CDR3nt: TGTGTCTGGAGTTCTTACAGGGGGGATGAGCAGTTCTTC; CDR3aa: CVWSSYRGDEQFF
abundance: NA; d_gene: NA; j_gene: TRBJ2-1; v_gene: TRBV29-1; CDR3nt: TGCAGCGTTGAAGATGACCTGCGGGGAGGTAAGCAGCTCTTC; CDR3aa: CSVEDDLRGGKQLF